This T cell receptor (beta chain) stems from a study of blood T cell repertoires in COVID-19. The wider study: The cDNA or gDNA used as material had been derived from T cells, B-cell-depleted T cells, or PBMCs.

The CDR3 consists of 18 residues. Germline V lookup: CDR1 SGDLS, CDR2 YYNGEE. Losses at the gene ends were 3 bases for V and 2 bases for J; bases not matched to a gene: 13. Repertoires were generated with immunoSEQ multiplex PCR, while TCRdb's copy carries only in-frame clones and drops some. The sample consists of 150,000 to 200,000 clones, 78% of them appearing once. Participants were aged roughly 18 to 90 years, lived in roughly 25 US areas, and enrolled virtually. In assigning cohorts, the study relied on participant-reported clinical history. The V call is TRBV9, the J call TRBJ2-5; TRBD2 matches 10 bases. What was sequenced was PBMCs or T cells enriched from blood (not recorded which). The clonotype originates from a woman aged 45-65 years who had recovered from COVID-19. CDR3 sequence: CASSEHSVGSGGQETQYF. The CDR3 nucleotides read TGTGCCAGCAGCGAACACTCGGTTGGTAGCGGGGGGCAAGAGACCCAGTACTTC.